The 21 T cell receptor beta chains below all came from one sample that was sequenced in a study of post-analysis software for immune sequencing data. Study outcomes and limitations: In patients, about 5 TRBV segments were more frequent than in controls, with TRBV5-6, TRBV5-1 and TRBV20-1 among them.

cDNA libraries for TCR beta contained unique molecular identifiers. TCRdb re-called the PCR reads through MiXCR, storing one row per CDR3 protein. The sample includes 380,000 or so distinct CDR3 sequences, approximately 38% seen only once; the top ten take 13%. These receptors have no known antigen. The material sequenced was blood. These receptors all stem from a girl aged 5-17 years with multiple sclerosis.

This clonotype was detected only a few times. The chain combines TRBV29-1 with TRBJ2-7; no firm D call. The CDR3 is 14 amino acids. V lost 5 bases and J 0 bases, leaving 14 bases between the germline ends. Germline values: CDR1 SQVTM, CDR2 ANQGSEA. This CDR3 reads CSVRVLGSSYEQYF. DNA for the CDR3: TGCAGCGTTCGGGTCTTAGGGTCCTCCTACGAGCAGTACTTC.

This clonotype occurred many times. The chain joins TRBV29-1 to TRBJ2-3, with D maybe TRBD2 (5 bases). Germline CDR1 reads SQVTM; CDR2 reads ANQGSEA. The CDR3 totals 13 residues. V lost 7 bases and J 1 base, leaving 12 bases between the germline ends. The CDR3 loop reads CSASAAGTDTQYF. CDR3 nucleotide sequence: TGCAGCGCCTCAGCGGCGGGCACAGATACGCAGTATTTT.

The chain recombines TRBV7-9 with TRBJ2-7, with D tentatively TRBD1 (6 bases). The germline CDR1 and CDR2 sequences are SEHNR and FQNEAQ (reference sequence). V was clipped by 5 bases and J by 4 bases, with 15 bases between them. This CDR3 spans 14 amino acids. The CDR3 loop reads CASSPLRGDYEQYF. CDR3 coding DNA: TGTGCCAGCAGCCCCCTCAGGGGCGATTACGAGCAGTACTTC.

The rearrangement joins TRBV7-2 to TRBJ2-7; 10 nucleotides match TRBD1. V gave up 5 bases and J gave up 1 base; unmatched junction bases: 14. Germline lookup yields CDR1 SGHTA and CDR2 FQGNSA. There are 18 residues in the CDR3. CDR3 nucleotide sequence: TGTGCCAGCAGCCCACCAATGGGGACAGGGGAAAGGTCCTACGAGCAGTACTTC. This encodes CASSPPMGTGERSYEQYF.

The chain links TRBV5-6 to TRBJ1-2, with D possibly being TRBD1 (5 bases). The CDR3 is 14 amino acids. The V end was cut by 2 bases, the J end by 4 bases, with 12 bases between. Germline CDR1 and CDR2: SGHDT and YYEEEE. The CDR3 DNA sequence: TGTGCCAGCAGCTTCCTGACAGAGACCTATGGCTACACCTTC. It is translated as CASSFLTETYGYTF.

This chain connects TRBV7-6 to TRBJ1-2; no clear D. Trimming removed 3 bases from V and 8 bases from J, with 13 bases in between. This CDR3 comprises 13 residues. In germline, CDR1 is SGHVS, CDR2 FNYEAQ. CDR3 residues: CASSFSKIGGYTF. The CDR3 DNA reads as TGTGCCAGCAGCTTCAGCAAAATCGGGGGCTACACCTTC.

There are a few counts of this clonotype. CDR3 nucleotide sequence: TGCAGTGCTAGAGACCCCAGGCTCGATACGCAGTATTTT. It is translated as CSARDPRLDTQYF. The J gene is TRBJ2-3, the V gene TRBV20-1; D call uncertain. The length of the CDR3 is 13 residues. CDR1 DFQATT and CDR2 SNEGSKA come from the germline V gene (reference sequence). V was shortened by 0 bases and J by 6 bases, with 10 bases between the two germline ends.

V is TRBV18 and J is TRBJ1-2, with D tentatively TRBD1 (5 bases). The CDR3 runs to 17 residues. Germline V CDR1 and CDR2: KGHSH, LQKENI. V gave up 3 bases and J gave up 2 bases, with 19 bases separating them. As DNA, the CDR3 is TGTGCCAGCTCACCCGCACACCGGGACCTACCCAACTATGGCTACACCTTC. Its translation is CASSPAHRDLPNYGYTF.

This clonotype was seen only once. This may come from a read error, since a much larger clone is one base off. This sequence joins TRBV6-5 and TRBJ2-3, with D uncertain. Germline CDR1 and CDR2: MNHEY and SVGAGI. With 11 bases removed from V and 2 bases from J, the gap between germline ends came to 11 bases. There are 12 residues in the CDR3. The CDR3 bases are TGTGCCGCCTTCGACTCCACAGATACGCAGTATTTT. Translation gives CAAFDSTDTQYF.

This clonotype occurred a few times. In DNA, the CDR3 is TGTGCCAGCACCCAACTAGCGCACCAAGAGACCCAGTACTTC. Its translation is CASTQLAHQETQYF. The chain employs TRBV12-3 or TRBV12-4 and TRBJ2-5; 7 nucleotides match TRBD2. CDR3 length: 14 amino acids. V trimming: 7 bases; J trimming: 0 bases; junction bases outside the gene matches: 5.

This clonotype has ten or more counts. V usage is TRBV20-1 and J usage is TRBJ2-7, with no clear D. The germline V gene encodes CDR1 DFQATT and CDR2 SNEGSKA (reference sequence). Deletions cut 3 bases from V and 0 bases from J, with 9 bases between. The CDR3 length is 13 residues. In DNA, the CDR3 is TGCAGTGCTAGGGAGACTGGCTCCTACGAGCAGTACTTC. Protein product: CSARETGSYEQYF.

This chain uses TRBV12-3 or TRBV12-4 with TRBJ1-1; no clear D. The CDR3 is made up of 14 amino acids. Trimming took off 1 base at V and 8 bases at J, with 14 bases between the two ends. The CDR3 DNA reads as TGTGCCAGCAGTTTAGGTGGACCAGGACTCGAAGCTTTCTTT. Translating gives CASSLGGPGLEAFF.

This clonotype was counted only a few times. The V gene is TRBV29-1, the J gene TRBJ1-1, with D possibly being TRBD1 (6 bases). CDR1 and CDR2 (germline): SQVTM, ANQGSEA. Trimming left V 6 bases short and J 10 bases short, with 21 bases between. The CDR3 runs to 13 residues. For the CDR3, the DNA is TGCAGCGTCGACCGGGGGGCGCCGGGTGGAGCTTTCTTT. This sequence encodes CSVDRGAPGGAFF.

This clonotype was picked up a small number of times. The chain couples TRBV12-3 or TRBV12-4 to TRBJ1-6, with unresolved D. CDR3 length: 12 amino acids. The germline V and J ends were trimmed by 0 bases and 14 bases, with 8 bases remaining between them. The CDR3 spells CASSLAGPALHF. As DNA, the CDR3 is TGTGCCAGCAGTTTAGCTGGACCCGCCCTCCACTTT.

The chain employs TRBV7-6 and TRBJ2-1; weak D call: TRBD2 (6 bases). CDR3 length: 16 residues. From germline, CDR1 is SGHVS and CDR2 FNYEAQ. Trimming took off 3 bases at V and 4 bases at J, with 16 bases between the two ends. The CDR3 here is CASSFPRAGLYNEQFF. CDR3 nucleotides: TGTGCCAGCAGCTTTCCCCGTGCGGGACTTTACAATGAGCAGTTCTTC.

As for this clonotype: Compared with germline, one end of the junction differs, possibly owing to a read error. J is TRBJ2-1 and V is TRBV5-1; 9 positions agree with TRBD2. There are 19 residues in the CDR3. Germline CDR1 reads SGHRS; CDR2 reads YFSETQ. The CDR3 nucleotides read TGCACCAGCAGCAGAGATCCTAGCGGGGCCCTCAGCTCCTACAATGAGCAGTTCTTC. As protein: CTSSRDPSGALSSYNEQFF.

This clonotype has ten or more counts. The chain employs TRBV7-8 and TRBJ2-1; 8 bases match TRBD2. V was clipped by 5 bases and J by 0 bases; unmatched bases: 6. Germline V lookup: CDR1 SGHVS, CDR2 FQNEAQ. The CDR3 runs to 16 residues. The CDR3 reads CASSRIGTSSYNEQFF. The CDR3 nucleotides read TGTGCCAGCAGCCGGATAGGGACTAGCTCCTACAATGAGCAGTTCTTC.

About this clonotype itself: The junction departs from germline at one end; a sequencing error may be responsible. V is TRBV7-2 and J is TRBJ2-5, with D perhaps TRBD2 (6 bases). Germline assignment: CDR1 SGHTA and CDR2 FQGNSA. This CDR3 spans 14 amino acids. In nucleotides, the CDR3 is TGTGCCAGCAGCCCGAGGGACTTCCAAGGGACCCAGTACTTC. This translates into CASSPRDFQGTQYF.

In its sample, this clonotype was seen a few times. The genes are TRBV4-1 and TRBJ2-1; a weak D match, TRBD1 (5 bases). Trimming shortened V by 4 bases and J by 8 bases, and 18 bases separated the two germline ends. The CDR3 is made up of 15 amino acids. Germline V gives CDR1 MGHRA, CDR2 YSYEKL. This CDR3 reads CASSRPGGRGYEQFF. CDR3 sequence (DNA): TGCGCCAGCAGCCGACCAGGTGGAAGGGGCTATGAGCAGTTCTTC.

This clonotype was counted between two and nine times. The chain employs TRBV6-5 and TRBJ2-5, with 7 bases lining up with TRBD1. V shed 8 bases, J shed 4 bases, and the junction held 7 bases outside the gene matches. Germline V gene data show CDR1 as MNHEY and CDR2 as SVGAGI. The CDR3 contains 13 residues. CDR3 in DNA: TGTGCCAGCCTCTCGACAGGGAGAGAGACCCAGTACTTC. Protein product: CASLSTGRETQYF.

The V gene is TRBV7-2, the J gene TRBJ2-3, with TRBD2 matching over 8 bases. The CDR3 covers 14 residues. CDR1 and CDR2 from the germline V gene are SGHTA and FQGNSA. V was pared by 1 base and J by 4 bases, with 1 base of the junction left unmatched. The CDR3 nucleotides read TGTGCCAGCAGCTTAGGGACTAGCCCAGATACGCAGTATTTT. It yields the protein CASSLGTSPDTQYF.